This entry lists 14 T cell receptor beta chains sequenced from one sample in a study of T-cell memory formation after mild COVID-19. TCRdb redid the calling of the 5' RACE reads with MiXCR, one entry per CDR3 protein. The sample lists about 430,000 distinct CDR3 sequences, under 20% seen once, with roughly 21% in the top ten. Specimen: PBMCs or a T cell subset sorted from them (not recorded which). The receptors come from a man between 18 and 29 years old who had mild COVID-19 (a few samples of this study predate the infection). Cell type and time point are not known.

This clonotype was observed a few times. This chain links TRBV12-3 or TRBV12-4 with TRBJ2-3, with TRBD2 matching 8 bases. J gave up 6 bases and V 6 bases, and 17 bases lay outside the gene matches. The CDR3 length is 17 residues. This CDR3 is CASSLLGAGGKGDTQYF. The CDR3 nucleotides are TGTGCCAGCAGCCTTCTGGGGGCGGGGGGAAAAGGGGATACGCAGTATTTT.

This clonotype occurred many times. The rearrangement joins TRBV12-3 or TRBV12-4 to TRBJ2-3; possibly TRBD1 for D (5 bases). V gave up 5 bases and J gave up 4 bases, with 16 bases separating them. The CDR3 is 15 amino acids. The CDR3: CASSPFPRAPDTQYF. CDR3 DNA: TGTGCCAGCAGTCCCTTCCCCAGGGCCCCAGATACGCAGTATTTT.

The CDR3 loop reads CAWSWTYEKLFF. For the CDR3, the DNA is TGTGCCTGGAGTTGGACTTATGAAAAACTGTTTTTT. The chain is built from TRBV30 and TRBJ1-4; D remains unclear. The CDR3 runs 12 residues. Germline V lookup: CDR1 GTSNPN, CDR2 SVGIG (reference sequence). Between the trimmed V and J ends, which lost 2 bases and 6 bases, there was a span of 7 bases.

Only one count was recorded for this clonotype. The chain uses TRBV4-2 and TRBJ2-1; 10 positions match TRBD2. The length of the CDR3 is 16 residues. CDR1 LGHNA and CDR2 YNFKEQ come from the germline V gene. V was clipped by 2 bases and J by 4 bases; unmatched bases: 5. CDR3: CASSQPGAGGYNEQFF. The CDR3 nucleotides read TGTGCCAGCAGCCAACCCGGAGCGGGGGGGTACAATGAGCAGTTCTTC.

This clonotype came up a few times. The CDR3 sequence: CASSEAPGLGYTF. DNA of the CDR3: TGTGCCAGCAGTGAAGCGCCGGGGCTCGGCTACACCTTC. V and J are TRBV6-1 and TRBJ1-2, with D perhaps matching TRBD1 (5 bases). Trimming shortened V by 0 bases and J by 8 bases, and 10 bases separated the two germline ends. In germline, CDR1 is MNHNS, CDR2 SASEGT. This CDR3 region has 13 residues.

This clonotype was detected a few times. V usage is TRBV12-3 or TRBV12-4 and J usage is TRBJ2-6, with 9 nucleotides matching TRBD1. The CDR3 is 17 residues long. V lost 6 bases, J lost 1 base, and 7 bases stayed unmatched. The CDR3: CASSGQGMSSGANVLTF. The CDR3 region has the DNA TGTGCCAGCAGCGGACAGGGGATGTCTTCTGGGGCCAACGTCCTGACTTTC.

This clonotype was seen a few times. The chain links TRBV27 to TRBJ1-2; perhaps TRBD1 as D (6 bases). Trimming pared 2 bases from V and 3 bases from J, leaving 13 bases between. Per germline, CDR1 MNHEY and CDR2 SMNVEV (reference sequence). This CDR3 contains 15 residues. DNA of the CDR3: TGTGCCAGCAGTTTACAGGGCGACAGGTACTATGGCTACACCTTC. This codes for CASSLQGDRYYGYTF.

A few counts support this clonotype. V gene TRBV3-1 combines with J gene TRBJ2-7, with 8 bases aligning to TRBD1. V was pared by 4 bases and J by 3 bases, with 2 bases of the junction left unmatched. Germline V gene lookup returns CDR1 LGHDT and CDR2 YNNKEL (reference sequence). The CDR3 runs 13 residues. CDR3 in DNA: TGTGCCAGCAGCCCGGACAGGGTCTACGAGCAGTACTTC. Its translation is CASSPDRVYEQYF.

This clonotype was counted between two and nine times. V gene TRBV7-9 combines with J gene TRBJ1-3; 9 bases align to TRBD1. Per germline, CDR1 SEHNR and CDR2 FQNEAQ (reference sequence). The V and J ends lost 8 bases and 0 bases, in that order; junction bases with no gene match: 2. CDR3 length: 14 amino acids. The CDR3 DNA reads TGTGCCAGCTGGGGACAGGGCTCTGGAAACACCATATATTTT. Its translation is CASWGQGSGNTIYF.

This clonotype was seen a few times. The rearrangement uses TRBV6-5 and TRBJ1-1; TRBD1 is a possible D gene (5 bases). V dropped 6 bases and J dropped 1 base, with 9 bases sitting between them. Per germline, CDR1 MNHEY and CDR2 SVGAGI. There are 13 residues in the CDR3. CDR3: CASRIGQNTEAFF. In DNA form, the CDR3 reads TGTGCCAGCAGAATCGGACAGAACACTGAAGCTTTCTTT.

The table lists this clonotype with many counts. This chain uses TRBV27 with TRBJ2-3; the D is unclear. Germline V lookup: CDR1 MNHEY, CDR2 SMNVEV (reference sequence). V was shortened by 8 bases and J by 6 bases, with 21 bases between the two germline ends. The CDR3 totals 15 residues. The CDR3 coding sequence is TGTGCCAGCGGTCCGTGGGAACTACCGGGCGATACGCAGTATTTT. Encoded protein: CASGPWELPGDTQYF.

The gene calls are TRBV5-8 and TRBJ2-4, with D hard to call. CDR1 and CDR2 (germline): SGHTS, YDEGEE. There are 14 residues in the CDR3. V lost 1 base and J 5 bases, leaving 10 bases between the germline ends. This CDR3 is CASSLSISENIQYF. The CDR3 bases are TGTGCCAGCAGCTTGTCTATCAGTGAAAACATTCAGTACTTC.

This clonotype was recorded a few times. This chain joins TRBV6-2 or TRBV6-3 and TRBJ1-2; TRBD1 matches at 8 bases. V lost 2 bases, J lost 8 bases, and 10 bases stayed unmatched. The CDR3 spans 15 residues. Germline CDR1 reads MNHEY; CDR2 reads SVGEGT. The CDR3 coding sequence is TGTGCCAGCAGTTACGCCATCCAGGGGGCGCGAGGCTACACCTTC. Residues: CASSYAIQGARGYTF.

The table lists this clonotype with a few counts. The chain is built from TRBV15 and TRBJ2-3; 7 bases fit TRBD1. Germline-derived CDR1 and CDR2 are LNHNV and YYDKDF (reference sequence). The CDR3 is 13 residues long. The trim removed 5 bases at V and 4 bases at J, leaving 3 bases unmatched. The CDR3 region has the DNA TGTGCCACCAGCGAGGGGGCCTCAGATACGCAGTATTTT. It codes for CATSEGASDTQYF.